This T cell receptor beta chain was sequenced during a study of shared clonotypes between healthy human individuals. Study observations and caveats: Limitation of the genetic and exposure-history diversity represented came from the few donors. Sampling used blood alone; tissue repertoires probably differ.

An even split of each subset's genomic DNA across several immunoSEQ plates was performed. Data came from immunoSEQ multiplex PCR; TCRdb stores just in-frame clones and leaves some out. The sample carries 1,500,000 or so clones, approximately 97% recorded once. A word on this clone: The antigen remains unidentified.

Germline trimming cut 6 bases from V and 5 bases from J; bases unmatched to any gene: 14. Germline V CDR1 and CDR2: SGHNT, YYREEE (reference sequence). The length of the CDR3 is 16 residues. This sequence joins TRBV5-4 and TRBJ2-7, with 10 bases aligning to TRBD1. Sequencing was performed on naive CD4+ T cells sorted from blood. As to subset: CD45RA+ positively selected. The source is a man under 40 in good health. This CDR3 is CASKYEGDRGLNEQYF. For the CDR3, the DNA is TGTGCCAGCAAATATGAAGGGGACAGGGGTTTGAACGAGCAGTACTTC.